These 12 T cell receptor beta chains originate from one sample sequenced in a study of tumor-infiltrating lymphocytes in primary liver carcinoma. Using a constant-region primer together with ProtoScript II reverse transcriptase, TCR beta cDNA was made from 450 to 600 ng of total RNA. Slightly modified ARM-PCR, run as three nested multiplex PCR rounds, produced the TCR beta libraries. For roughly 10 cycles apiece, the opening two PCR rounds ran with TRBV1-TRBV30 forward primers and a C-beta reverse primer. TCRdb passed the multiplex PCR reads through MiXCR, listing each CDR3 protein once. The sample carries 180,000 or so distinct CDR3 sequences, over 45% recorded once. Germline DNA was also extracted, and blood RNA was taken from unsorted whole blood. The sample consisted of peripheral blood. The receptors were sampled from a man aged 40-55 years with primary liver carcinoma and hepatitis B virus infection.

Of note for this clonotype: A much bigger clone sits one base away, suggesting this may be a read error. The chain links TRBV29-1 to TRBJ2-3; a weak D match, TRBD2 (5 bases). Trimming shortened V by 4 bases and J by 4 bases, and 9 bases separated the two germline ends. The CDR3 has 12 amino acids. CDR1 SQVTM and CDR2 ANQGSEA come from the germline V gene. The DNA of the CDR3 is TGCAGCGTTGGCTATAGCGCAGATACGCAGTATTTT. Encoded protein: CSVGYSADTQYF.

With regard to this clonotype: This may stem from a read error, because a much larger clone lies one nucleotide away. This rearrangement joins TRBV6-1 to TRBJ1-5; D is uncertain. Trimming removed 2 bases from V and 7 bases from J, with 9 bases in between. Per germline, CDR1 MNHNS and CDR2 SASEGT. The CDR3 sequence is 13 residues long. In DNA form, the CDR3 reads TGTGCCAGCAGTGAATGTACGAGACAGCCCCAGCATTTT. This translates into CASSECTRQPQHF.

To note about this clonotype: The CDR3 does not end in the conserved phenylalanine or tryptophan, so this is likely a read error. For the CDR3, the DNA is TGTGCCAGCAGATCGGAGACCCAGTACTCC. It translates to CASRSETQYS. The chain employs TRBV6-5 and TRBJ2-5, with D unresolved. The CDR3 contains 10 residues. V gave up 6 bases and J gave up 5 bases, with 4 bases separating them. Germline assignment: CDR1 MNHEY and CDR2 SVGAGI.

For this clonotype: One end of the junction does not line up with germline, which may come from a read error. V is TRBV6-2 or TRBV6-3 and J is TRBJ2-7, with D possibly called TRBD1 or TRBD2 (6 bases each). CDR1 MNHEY and CDR2 SVGEGT come from the germline V gene. The CDR3 is 14 amino acids. CDR3 protein: CASSYSPGAQERYF. CDR3 bases: TGTGCCAGCAGTTACTCCCCGGGGGCACAAGAGCGGTACTTC.

To note about this clonotype: One end of the junction does not line up with germline, which may come from a read error. The chain couples TRBV11-2 to TRBJ2-1; possible D gene TRBD2, 5 bases. The germline V gene has CDR1 SGHAT and CDR2 FQNNGV. The CDR3 consists of 15 residues. CDR3 nucleotides: TGTGCCAGCAGCTCAGACGGTTGCCAGGCTGGGGAGCAATTCTTC. This gives the protein CASSSDGCQAGEQFF.

J is TRBJ2-3 and V is TRBV6-5; no firm D call. V was trimmed by 6 bases and J by 2 bases, leaving 12 bases between them. The CDR3 contains 14 residues. Germline-derived CDR1 and CDR2 are MNHEY and SVGAGI. The CDR3 protein is CASSSRPPTDTQYF. The CDR3 DNA reads as TGTGCCAGCAGCAGCCGCCCGCCCACAGATACGCAGTATTTT.

The rearrangement links TRBV5-4 to TRBJ2-7; D is unclear. This CDR3 region has 15 residues. V was cut by 4 bases and J by 2 bases, with 16 bases left in between. In germline, CDR1 is SGHNT, CDR2 YYREEE (reference sequence). The CDR3 protein is CASSPTPTGAYEQYF. The CDR3 nucleotides read TGTGCCAGCAGCCCTACCCCGACGGGCGCCTACGAGCAGTACTTC.

The rearrangement links TRBV5-4 to TRBJ1-6; D not resolved. Per germline, CDR1 SGHNT and CDR2 YYREEE (reference sequence). There are 15 residues in the CDR3. The V end lost 2 bases, the J end lost 7 bases, and 13 bases lay between the germline ends. This chain's CDR3 is CASSFGTAGNSPLHF. CDR3 DNA: TGTGCCAGCAGCTTCGGTACCGCGGGAAATTCACCCCTCCACTTT.

The genes are TRBV5-4 and TRBJ2-1; D is perhaps TRBD1 (6 bases). CDR1 and CDR2 (germline): SGHNT, YYREEE (reference sequence). CDR3 size: 15 residues. The ends were cut back, 4 bases at V and 7 bases at J, with 18 bases in the middle. The CDR3 spells CASSPTGPLGNEQFF. The CDR3 DNA reads as TGTGCCAGCAGCCCCACAGGGCCCCTTGGGAATGAGCAGTTCTTC.

In the case of this clonotype: A clone one base away is much larger, so this may be a read error. The rearrangement uses TRBV11-2 and TRBJ1-2; 7 nucleotides align to TRBD1. CDR3 length: 15 amino acids. CDR1 and CDR2 (germline): SGHAT, FQNNGV. The V segment lost 5 bases and the J segment 0 bases; nucleotides outside the gene matches: 6. The chain's CDR3 is CASSGQVTSNYGYTF. DNA of the CDR3: TGTGCCAGCAGCGGACAGGTAACCTCTAACTATGGCTACACCTTC.

Comment on this clonotype: A junction boundary mismatches the germline segment, possibly from a read error. V gene TRBV11-2 combines with J gene TRBJ1-2; D is uncertain. In germline, CDR1 is SGHAT, CDR2 FQNNGV. This CDR3 is 14 amino acids long. CDR3 in amino acids: CVSSLGRQSYGYTF. The CDR3 DNA reads as TGTGTCAGCAGCTTAGGTCGGCAGAGCTATGGATACACCTTC. Combining the CDR3 with reference TRBV11-2 and TRBJ1-2 gives the whole variable domain EAGVAQSPRYKIIEKRQSVAFWCNPISGHATLYWYQQILGQGPKLLIQFQNNGVVDDSQLPKDRFSAERLKGVDSTLKIQPAKLEDSAVYLCVSSLGRQSYGYTFGSGTRLTVV.

Details on this clonotype: This may be a read error: a much more frequent sequence differs by one nucleotide. The genes are TRBV11-1 and TRBJ2-1, with D possibly being TRBD1 (5 bases). There are 15 residues in the CDR3. The germline CDR1 and CDR2 sequences are SGHAT and FQDESV (reference sequence). In DNA, the CDR3 is TGTACCAGCAGCTCCCCGGCGACAGCTGTCAATGAGCAGTTCTTC. The encoded protein is CTSSSPATAVNEQFF.